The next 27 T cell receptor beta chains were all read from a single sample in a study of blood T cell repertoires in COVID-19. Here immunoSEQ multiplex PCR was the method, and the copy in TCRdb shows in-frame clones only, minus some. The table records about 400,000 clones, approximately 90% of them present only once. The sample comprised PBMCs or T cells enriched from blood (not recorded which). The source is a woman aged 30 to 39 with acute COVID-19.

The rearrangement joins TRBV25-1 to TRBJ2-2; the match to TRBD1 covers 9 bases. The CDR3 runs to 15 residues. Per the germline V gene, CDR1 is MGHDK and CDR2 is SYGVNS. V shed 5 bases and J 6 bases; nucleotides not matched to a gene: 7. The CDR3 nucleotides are TGTGCCAGCAGTTCGGGACAGGGAGGAGCCGGGGAGCTGTTTTTT. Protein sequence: CASSSGQGGAGELFF.

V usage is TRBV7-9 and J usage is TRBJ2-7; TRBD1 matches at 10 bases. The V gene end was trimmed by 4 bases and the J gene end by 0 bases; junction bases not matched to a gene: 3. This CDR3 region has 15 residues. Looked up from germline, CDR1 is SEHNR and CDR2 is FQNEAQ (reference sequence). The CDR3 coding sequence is TGTGCCAGCAGCTCCGGGACAGGGGTCTCCTACGAGCAGTACTTC. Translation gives CASSSGTGVSYEQYF.

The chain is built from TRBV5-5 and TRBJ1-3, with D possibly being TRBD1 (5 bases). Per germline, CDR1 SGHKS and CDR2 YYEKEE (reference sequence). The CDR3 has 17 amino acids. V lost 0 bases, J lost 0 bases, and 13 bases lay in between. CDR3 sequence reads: CASSLVEGVGSGNTIYF. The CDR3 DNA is TGTGCCAGCAGCTTGGTGGAAGGGGTAGGCTCTGGAAACACCATATATTTT.

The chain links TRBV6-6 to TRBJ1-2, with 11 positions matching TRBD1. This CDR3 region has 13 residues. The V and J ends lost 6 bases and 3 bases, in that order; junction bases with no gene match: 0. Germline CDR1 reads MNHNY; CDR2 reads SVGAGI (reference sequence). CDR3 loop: CASRDRGHYGYTF. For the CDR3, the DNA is TGTGCCAGCAGGGACAGGGGGCACTATGGCTACACCTTC.

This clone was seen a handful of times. CDR3 sequence: CASSSKTGVYGYTF. DNA of the CDR3: TGTGCCAGCAGCTCCAAGACAGGAGTCTATGGCTACACCTTC. This chain joins TRBV5-4 and TRBJ1-2, with D possibly TRBD1 on 6 matching bases. In germline, CDR1 is SGHNT, CDR2 YYREEE (reference sequence). The CDR3 spans 14 residues. V lost 3 bases and J 4 bases, leaving 13 bases between the germline ends.

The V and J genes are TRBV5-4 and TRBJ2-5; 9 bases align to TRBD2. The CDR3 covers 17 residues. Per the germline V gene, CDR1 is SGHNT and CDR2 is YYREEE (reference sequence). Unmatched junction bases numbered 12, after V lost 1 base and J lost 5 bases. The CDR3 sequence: CASSLSVTAGGRETQYF. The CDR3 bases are TGTGCCAGCAGCTTGTCAGTGACGGCGGGGGGGCGGGAGACCCAGTACTTC.

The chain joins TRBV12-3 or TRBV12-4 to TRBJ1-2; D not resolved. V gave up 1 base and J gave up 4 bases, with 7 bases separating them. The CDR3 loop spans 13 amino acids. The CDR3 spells CASSLGRSYGYTF. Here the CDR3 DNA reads TGTGCCAGCAGTTTAGGGAGGAGCTATGGCTACACCTTC.

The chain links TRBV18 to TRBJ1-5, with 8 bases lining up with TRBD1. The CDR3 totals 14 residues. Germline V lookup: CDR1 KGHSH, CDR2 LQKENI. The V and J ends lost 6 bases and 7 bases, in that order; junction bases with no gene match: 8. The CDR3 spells CASSPQGAEQPQHF. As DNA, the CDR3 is TGTGCCAGCTCTCCCCAGGGGGCGGAACAGCCCCAGCATTTT.

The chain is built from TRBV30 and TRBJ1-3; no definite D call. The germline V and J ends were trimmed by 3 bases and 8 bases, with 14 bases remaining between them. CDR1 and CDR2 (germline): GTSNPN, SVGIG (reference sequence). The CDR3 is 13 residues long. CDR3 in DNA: TGTGCCTGGAGAGAGGACTCGGGAGACACCATATATTTT. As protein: CAWREDSGDTIYF.

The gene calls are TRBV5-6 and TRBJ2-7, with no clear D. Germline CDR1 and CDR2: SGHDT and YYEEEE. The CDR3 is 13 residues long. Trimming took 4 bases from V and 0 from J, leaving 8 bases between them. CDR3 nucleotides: TGTGCCAGCAGCCATTCGGGCTCCTACGAGCAGTACTTC. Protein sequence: CASSHSGSYEQYF.

The CDR3 region is CATSGSLWQPQHF. The CDR3 DNA reads as TGTGCCACCAGTGGTTCGCTATGGCAGCCCCAGCATTTT. This chain links TRBV24-1 with TRBJ1-5; no reliable D call. Trimming left V 5 bases short and J 7 bases short, with 11 bases between. Germline CDR1 KGHDR, CDR2 SFDVKD. This CDR3 has 13 residues.

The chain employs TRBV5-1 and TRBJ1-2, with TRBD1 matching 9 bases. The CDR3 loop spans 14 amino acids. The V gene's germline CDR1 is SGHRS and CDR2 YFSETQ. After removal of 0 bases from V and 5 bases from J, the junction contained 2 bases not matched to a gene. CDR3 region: CASSLGQGVYGYTF. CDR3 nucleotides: TGCGCCAGCAGCTTGGGACAGGGGGTTTATGGCTACACCTTC.

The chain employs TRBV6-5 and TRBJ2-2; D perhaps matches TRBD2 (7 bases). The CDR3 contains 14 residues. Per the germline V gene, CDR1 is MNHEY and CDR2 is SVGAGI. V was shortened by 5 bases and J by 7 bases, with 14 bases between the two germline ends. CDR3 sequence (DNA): TGTGCCAGCAGTCGGGGGGCTAACGTCGGGGAGCTGTTTTTT. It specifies CASSRGANVGELFF.

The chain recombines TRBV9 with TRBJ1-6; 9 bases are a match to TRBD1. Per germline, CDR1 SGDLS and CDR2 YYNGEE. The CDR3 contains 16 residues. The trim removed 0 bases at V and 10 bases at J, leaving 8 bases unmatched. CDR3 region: CASSVADGQGRSPLHF. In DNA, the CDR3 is TGTGCCAGCAGCGTAGCCGACGGACAGGGGAGATCACCCCTCCACTTT.

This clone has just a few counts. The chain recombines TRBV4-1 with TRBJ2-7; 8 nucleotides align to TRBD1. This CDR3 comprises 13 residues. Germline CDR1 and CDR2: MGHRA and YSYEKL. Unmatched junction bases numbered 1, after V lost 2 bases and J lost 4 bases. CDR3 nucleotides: TGCGCCAGCAGCCAAACAGGGGGGTACGAGCAGTACTTC. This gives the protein CASSQTGGYEQYF.

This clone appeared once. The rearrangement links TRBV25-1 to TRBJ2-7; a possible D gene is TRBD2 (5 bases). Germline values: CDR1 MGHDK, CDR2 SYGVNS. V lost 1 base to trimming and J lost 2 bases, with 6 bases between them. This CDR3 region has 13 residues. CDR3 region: CASSESGTYEQYF. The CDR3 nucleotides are TGTGCCAGCAGTGAATCCGGGACCTACGAGCAGTACTTC.

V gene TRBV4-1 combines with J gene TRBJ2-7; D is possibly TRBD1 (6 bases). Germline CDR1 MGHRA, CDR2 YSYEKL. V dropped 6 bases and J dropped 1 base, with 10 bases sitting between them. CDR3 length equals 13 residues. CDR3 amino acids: CASRDSSSYEQYF. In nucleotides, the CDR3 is TGCGCCAGCAGGGACAGTTCTTCCTACGAGCAGTACTTC.

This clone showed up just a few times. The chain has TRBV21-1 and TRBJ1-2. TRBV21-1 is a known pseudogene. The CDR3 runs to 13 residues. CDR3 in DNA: TGTGCCAGCAGCCCCCCGGGAGTCTATGGCTACACCTTC. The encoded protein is CASSPPGVYGYTF.

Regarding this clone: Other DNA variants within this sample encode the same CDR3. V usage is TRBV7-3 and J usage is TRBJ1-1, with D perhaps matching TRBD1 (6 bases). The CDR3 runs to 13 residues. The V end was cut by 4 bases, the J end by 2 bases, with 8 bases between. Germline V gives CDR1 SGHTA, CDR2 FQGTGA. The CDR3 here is CASSSRGNTEAFF. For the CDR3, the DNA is TGTGCCAGCAGCTCCAGGGGAAACACTGAAGCTTTCTTT.

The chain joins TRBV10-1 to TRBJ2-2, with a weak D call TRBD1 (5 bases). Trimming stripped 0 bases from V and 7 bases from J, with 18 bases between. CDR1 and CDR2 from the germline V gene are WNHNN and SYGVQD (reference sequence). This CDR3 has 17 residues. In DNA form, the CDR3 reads TGCGCCAGCAGTGAGTCAGGGGCCACAACAACGGGCGGGGAGCTGTTTTTT. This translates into CASSESGATTTGGELFF.

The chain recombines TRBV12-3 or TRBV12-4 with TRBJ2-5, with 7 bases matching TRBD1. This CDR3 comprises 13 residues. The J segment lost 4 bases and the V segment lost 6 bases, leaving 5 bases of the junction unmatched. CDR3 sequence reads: CASSDRVGETQYF. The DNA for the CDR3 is TGTGCCAGCAGCGACAGGGTGGGAGAGACCCAGTACTTC.

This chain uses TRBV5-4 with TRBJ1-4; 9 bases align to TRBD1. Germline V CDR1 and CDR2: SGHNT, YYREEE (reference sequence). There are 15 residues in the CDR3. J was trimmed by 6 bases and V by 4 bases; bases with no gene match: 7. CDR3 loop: CASSQDRGEDEKLFF. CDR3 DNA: TGTGCCAGCAGCCAGGACAGGGGAGAGGATGAAAAACTGTTTTTT.

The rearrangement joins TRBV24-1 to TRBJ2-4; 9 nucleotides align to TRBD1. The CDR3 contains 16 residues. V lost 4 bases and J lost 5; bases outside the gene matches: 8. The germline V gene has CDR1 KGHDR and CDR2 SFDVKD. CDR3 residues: CATSDPGTGNENIQYF. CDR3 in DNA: TGTGCCACCAGTGACCCCGGGACAGGGAACGAAAACATTCAGTACTTC.

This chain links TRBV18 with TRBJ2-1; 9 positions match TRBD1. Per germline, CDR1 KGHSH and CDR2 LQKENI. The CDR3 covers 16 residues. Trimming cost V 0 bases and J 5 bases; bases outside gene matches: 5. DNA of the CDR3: TGTGCCAGCTCACCACCGAGGAGACAGGGGGACAATGAGCAGTTCTTC. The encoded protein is CASSPPRRQGDNEQFF.

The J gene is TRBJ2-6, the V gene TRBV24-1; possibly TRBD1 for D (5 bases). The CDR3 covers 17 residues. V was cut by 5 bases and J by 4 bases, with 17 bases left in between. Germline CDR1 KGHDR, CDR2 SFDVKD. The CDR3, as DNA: TGTGCCACCAGTGGCCACTCAGGGCTGAGGGGGGCCAACGTCCTGACTTTC. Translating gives CATSGHSGLRGANVLTF.

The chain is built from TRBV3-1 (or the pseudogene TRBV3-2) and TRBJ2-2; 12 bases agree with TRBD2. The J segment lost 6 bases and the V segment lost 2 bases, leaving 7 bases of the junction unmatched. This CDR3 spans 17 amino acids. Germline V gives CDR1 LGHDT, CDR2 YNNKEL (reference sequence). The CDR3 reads CASSQNRASGGAGELFF. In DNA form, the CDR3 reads TGTGCCAGCAGCCAAAATCGGGCTAGCGGGGGGGCCGGGGAGCTGTTTTTT.

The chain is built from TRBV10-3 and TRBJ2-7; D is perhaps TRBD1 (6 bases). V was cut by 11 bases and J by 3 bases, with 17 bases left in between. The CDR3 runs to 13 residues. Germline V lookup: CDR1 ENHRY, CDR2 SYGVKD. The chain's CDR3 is CAVARDTDYEQYF. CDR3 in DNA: TGTGCCGTAGCACGGGACACAGACTACGAGCAGTACTTC.